These 3 T cell receptor beta chains came from one sample sequenced in a study of CD8+ T cells in alopecia areata. Following RNA extraction, reverse transcription yielded cDNA that acted as the sequencing template. The repertoire was sequenced with immunoSEQ multiplex PCR; TCRdb's copy has only in-frame clones and lacks some. The sample records around 190,000 clones, more than 55% being singletons. The specimen sequenced was CD8+ T cells sorted from blood. The receptor set was obtained from a human donor in good health.

In its sample, this clone was seen a few times. Other DNA variants within this sample encode the same CDR3. This chain joins TRBV29-1 and TRBJ1-1; no definite D call. The CDR3 runs 12 residues. Trimming pared 3 bases from V and 1 base from J, leaving 6 bases between. Germline CDR1 is SQVTM and CDR2 is ANQGSEA. This chain's CDR3 is CSVESGNTEAFF. In DNA form, the CDR3 reads TGCAGCGTTGAGTCCGGGAACACTGAAGCTTTCTTT.

The chain is built from TRBV9 and TRBJ2-6, with D hard to call. Trimming cost V 0 bases and J 0 bases, with 4 bases left between them. Germline V gene data show CDR1 as SGDLS and CDR2 as YYNGEE. There are 15 residues in the CDR3. CDR3 sequence (DNA): TGTGCCAGCAGCGTAGGAGACTCTGGGGCCAACGTCCTGACTTTC. Protein sequence: CASSVGDSGANVLTF.

J is TRBJ2-3 and V is TRBV21-1. TRBV21-1 is a pseudogene. There are 14 residues in the CDR3. In DNA form, the CDR3 reads TGTGCCAGCAGCAAAGATGGCGAGCCCGATACGCAGTATTTT. Translated, it gives CASSKDGEPDTQYF.